The table lists the clone carrying this T cell receptor (beta chain) with a count of one. The sample is drawn from a study of OX40 agonist ivuxolimab in advanced cancers. Repertoires were generated with immunoSEQ multiplex PCR, while TCRdb's copy carries only in-frame clones and drops some. The data contain some 15,000 clones, roughly 89% of them singletons. The sequence was obtained from an adult with an advanced solid tumor such as melanoma, head and neck, liver or kidney cancer. Sequencing was performed on CD4+ or CD8+ T cells sorted from blood, taken in a trial of the OX40 agonist ivuxolimab.

The CDR3 here is CASSESGSGANVLTF. The CDR3 region has the DNA TGTGCCAGCAGTGAGTCAGGGTCTGGGGCCAACGTCCTGACTTTC. This chain connects TRBV6-4 to TRBJ2-6, with a weak D call TRBD1 (5 bases). This CDR3 is built from 15 residues. V lost 3 bases to trimming and J lost 1 base, with 7 bases between them. Germline CDR1 MRHNA, CDR2 SNTAGT.